The subject of this entry is one T cell receptor (beta chain). The antigen remains undetermined. The CDR3 contains 15 residues. Germline CDR1 is SGHTA and CDR2 is FQGTGA. V lost 1 base, J lost 9 bases, and 16 bases lay in between. The sample originates from a study of long-term antiretroviral therapy in people with HIV. Runs used v3.0 of the immunoSEQ assay and were done at survey level. Clones were read by immunoSEQ multiplex PCR, and TCRdb kept only the in-frame ones, dropping some. The sample includes more than 20,000 clones, 81% of them seen just once. Each specimen consisted of about 0.95-11 million cryopreserved PBMC prior to extraction of DNA. Study-wide results and caveats: Repertoires with HIV possessed tighter CDR3 length spans than those of controls. The data indicate that diversity increased after ART but remained below transplant donor controls.

V usage is TRBV7-3 and J usage is TRBJ2-1, with D perhaps matching TRBD1 (7 bases). This material consisted of unsorted PBMCs, taken at the start of antiretroviral therapy, before treatment. This TCR derives from a woman under 30 with HIV. CDR3 sequence reads: CASSLRGGLGGEQFF. The CDR3 DNA is TGTGCCAGCAGCTTAAGAGGGGGCCTGGGGGGTGAGCAGTTCTTC.